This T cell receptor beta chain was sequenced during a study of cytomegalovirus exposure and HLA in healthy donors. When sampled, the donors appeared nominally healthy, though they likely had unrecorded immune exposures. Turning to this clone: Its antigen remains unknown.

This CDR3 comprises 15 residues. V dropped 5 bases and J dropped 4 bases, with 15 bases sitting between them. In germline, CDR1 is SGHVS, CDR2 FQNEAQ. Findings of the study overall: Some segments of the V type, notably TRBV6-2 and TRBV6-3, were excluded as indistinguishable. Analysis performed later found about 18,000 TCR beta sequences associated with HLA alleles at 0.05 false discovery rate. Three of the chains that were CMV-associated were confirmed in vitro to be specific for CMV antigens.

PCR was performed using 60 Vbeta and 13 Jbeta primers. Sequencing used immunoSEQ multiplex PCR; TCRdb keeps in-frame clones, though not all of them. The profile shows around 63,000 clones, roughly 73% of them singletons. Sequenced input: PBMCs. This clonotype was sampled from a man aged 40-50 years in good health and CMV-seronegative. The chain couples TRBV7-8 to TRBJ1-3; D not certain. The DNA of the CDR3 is TGTGCCAGCAGCCCAAAGGGAGGGTTAGGAAACACCATATATTTT. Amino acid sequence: CASSPKGGLGNTIYF.